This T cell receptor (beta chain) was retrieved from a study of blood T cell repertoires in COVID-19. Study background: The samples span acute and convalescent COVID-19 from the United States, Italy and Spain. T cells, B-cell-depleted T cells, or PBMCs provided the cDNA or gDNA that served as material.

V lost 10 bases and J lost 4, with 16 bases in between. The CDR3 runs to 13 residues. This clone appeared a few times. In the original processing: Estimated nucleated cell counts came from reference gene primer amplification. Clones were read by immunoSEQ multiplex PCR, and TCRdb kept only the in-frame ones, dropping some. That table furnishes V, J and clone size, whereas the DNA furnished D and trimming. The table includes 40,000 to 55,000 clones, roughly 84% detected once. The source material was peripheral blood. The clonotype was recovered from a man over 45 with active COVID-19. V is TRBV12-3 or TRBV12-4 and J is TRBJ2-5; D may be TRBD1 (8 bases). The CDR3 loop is CATSDREGETQYF. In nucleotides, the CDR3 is TGTGCCACCTCGGACAGGGAGGGAGAGACCCAGTACTTC.